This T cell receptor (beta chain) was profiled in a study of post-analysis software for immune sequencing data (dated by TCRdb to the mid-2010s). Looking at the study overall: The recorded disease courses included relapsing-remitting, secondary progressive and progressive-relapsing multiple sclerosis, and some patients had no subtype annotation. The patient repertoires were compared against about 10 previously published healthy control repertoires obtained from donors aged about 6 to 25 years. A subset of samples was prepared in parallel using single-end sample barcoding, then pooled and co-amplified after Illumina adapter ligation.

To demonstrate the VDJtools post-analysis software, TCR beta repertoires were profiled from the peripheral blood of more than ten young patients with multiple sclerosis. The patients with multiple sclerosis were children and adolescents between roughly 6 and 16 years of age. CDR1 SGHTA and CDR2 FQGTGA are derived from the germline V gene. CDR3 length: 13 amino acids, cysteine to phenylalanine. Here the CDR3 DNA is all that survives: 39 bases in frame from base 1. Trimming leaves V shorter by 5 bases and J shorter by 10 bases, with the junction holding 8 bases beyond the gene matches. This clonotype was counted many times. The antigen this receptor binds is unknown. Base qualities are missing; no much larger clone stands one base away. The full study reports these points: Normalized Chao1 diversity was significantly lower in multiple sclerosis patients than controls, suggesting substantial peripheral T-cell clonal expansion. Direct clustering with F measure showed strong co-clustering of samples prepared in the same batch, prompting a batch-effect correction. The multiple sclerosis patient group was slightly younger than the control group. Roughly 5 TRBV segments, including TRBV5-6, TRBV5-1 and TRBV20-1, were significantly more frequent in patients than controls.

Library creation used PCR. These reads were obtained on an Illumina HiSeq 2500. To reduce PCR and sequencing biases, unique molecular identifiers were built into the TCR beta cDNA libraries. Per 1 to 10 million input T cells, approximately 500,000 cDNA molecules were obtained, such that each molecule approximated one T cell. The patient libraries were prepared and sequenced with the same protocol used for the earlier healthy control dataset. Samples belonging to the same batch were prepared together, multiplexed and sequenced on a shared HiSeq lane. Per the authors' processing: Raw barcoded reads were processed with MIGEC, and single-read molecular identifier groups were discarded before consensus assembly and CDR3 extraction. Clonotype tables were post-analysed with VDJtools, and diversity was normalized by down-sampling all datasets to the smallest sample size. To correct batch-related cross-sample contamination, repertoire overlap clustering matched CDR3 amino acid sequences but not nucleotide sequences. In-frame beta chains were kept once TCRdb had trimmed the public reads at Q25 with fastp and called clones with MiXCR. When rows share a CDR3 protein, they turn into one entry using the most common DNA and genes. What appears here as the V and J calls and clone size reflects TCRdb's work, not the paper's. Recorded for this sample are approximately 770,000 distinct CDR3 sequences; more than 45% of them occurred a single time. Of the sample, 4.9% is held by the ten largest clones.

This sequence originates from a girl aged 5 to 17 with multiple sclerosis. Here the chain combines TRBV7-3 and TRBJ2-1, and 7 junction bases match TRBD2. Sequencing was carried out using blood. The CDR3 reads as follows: CASSPHPGGEQFF. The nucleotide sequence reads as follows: TGTGCCAGCAGCCCCCACCCGGGAGGAGAGCAGTTCTTC.